This T cell receptor beta chain was captured in a study of blood T cell repertoires in COVID-19. Across the study: Sites in the United States, Italy and Spain provided acute and convalescent COVID-19 samples. PBMCs, B-cell-depleted T cells, or T cells provided the cDNA or gDNA that made up the material.

In the study's own analysis: It was from reference gene primer amplification that nucleated cell counts were estimated. Measured with immunoSEQ multiplex PCR; TCRdb has only the in-frame clones, and not every one. V, J and clone size were drawn from that table, and D and trimming were deduced from the DNA. In the table there are about 150,000 clones, roughly four fifths of which are singletons. The CDR3 has 14 amino acids. V was trimmed by 0 bases and J by 5 bases, leaving 8 bases between them. Germline lookup yields CDR1 WNHNN and CDR2 SYGVQD (reference sequence). The source is a human donor with acute or convalescent COVID-19. The donor label of this sample is uncertain. The gene calls are TRBV10-1 and TRBJ1-5; D not resolved. The specimen sequenced was peripheral blood. CDR3 sequence reads: CASSESPRDQPQHF. CDR3 bases: TGCGCCAGCAGTGAGTCCCCCCGGGATCAGCCCCAGCATTTT.